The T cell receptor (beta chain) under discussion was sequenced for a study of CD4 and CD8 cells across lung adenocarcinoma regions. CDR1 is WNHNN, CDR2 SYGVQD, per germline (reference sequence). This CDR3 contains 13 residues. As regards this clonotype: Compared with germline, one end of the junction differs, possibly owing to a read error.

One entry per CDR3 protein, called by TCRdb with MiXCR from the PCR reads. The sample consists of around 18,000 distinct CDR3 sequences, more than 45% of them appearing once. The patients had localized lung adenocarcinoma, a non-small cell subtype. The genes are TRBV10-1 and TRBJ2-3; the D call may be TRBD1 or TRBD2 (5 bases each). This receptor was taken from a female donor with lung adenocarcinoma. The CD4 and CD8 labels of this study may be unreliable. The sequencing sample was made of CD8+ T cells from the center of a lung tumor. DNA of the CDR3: TGCGCCAGCAGTGGGCCGAGGGGAAATACCCAGTATTTT. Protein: CASSGPRGNTQYF.